What follows are 9 T cell receptor beta chains derived from one specimen sequenced in a study of early T cells in non-severe SARS-CoV-2 infection. TCRdb passed the 5' RACE reads through MiXCR, listing each CDR3 protein once. This sample has over 50,000 distinct CDR3 sequences, with about 9.9% found just once. The sample was whole blood. These receptors originate from an adult who was a healthcare worker with PCR-confirmed SARS-CoV-2 infection or an uninfected control (not recorded which).

The J gene is TRBJ2-3, the V gene TRBV15; D might be TRBD1 (5 bases). Germline loops: CDR1 LNHNV, CDR2 YYDKDF (reference sequence). The CDR3 loop spans 14 amino acids. Trimming took off 6 bases at V and 3 bases at J, with 13 bases between the two ends. The CDR3 region has the DNA TGTGCCACCAGAAATGGCAGGGTGACAGATACGCAGTATTTT. Translated: CATRNGRVTDTQYF.

The chain joins TRBV7-8 to TRBJ1-2; D may be TRBD1 (6 bases). From germline, CDR1 is SGHVS and CDR2 FQNEAQ. The CDR3 totals 13 residues. V dropped 3 bases and J dropped 4 bases, with 9 bases sitting between them. The CDR3 region is CASSFDRFYGYTF. In nucleotides, the CDR3 is TGTGCCAGCAGCTTTGACAGGTTCTATGGCTACACCTTC.

This clonotype has just a few counts. V gene TRBV5-8 combines with J gene TRBJ1-5; no firm D call. CDR3 length: 15 residues. Germline-derived CDR1 and CDR2 are SGHTS and YDEGEE. The V and J ends lost 4 bases and 5 bases respectively, with 16 bases between them. CDR3 DNA sequence: TGTGCCAGCAGCCCGGACGGGAGAACAGATCAGCCCCAGCATTTT. The encoded protein is CASSPDGRTDQPQHF.

This clonotype was observed a handful of times. The J gene is TRBJ2-6, the V gene TRBV3-1; D not certain. The CDR3 contains 14 residues. Looked up from germline, CDR1 is LGHDT and CDR2 is YNNKEL (reference sequence). V was cut by 5 bases and J by 4 bases, with 9 bases left in between. The CDR3 here is CASSGIEGANVLTF. The CDR3 region has the DNA TGTGCCAGCAGCGGGATAGAGGGGGCCAACGTCCTGACTTTC.

The rearrangement uses TRBV9 and TRBJ1-2; D may be TRBD1 (6 bases). CDR3 length: 11 amino acids. V lost 4 bases to trimming and J lost 10 bases, with 11 bases between them. Germline assignment: CDR1 SGDLS and CDR2 YYNGEE. CDR3 DNA: TGTGCCAGCAGCACCCGGACAGCCTACACCTTC. Its protein product is CASSTRTAYTF.

This clonotype turned up a few times. The chain has TRBV12-3 or TRBV12-4 and TRBJ2-3, with 7 bases that match TRBD2. This CDR3 is 15 amino acids long. The trim removed 1 base at V and 4 bases at J, leaving 5 bases unmatched. CDR3 residues: CASSLGGGASDTQYF. The CDR3 bases are TGTGCCAGCAGTTTAGGCGGGGGAGCCTCAGATACGCAGTATTTT.

This clonotype showed up many times. This chain connects TRBV20-1 to TRBJ2-3, with D uncertain. The V and J ends lost 6 bases and 0 bases respectively, with 10 bases between them. This CDR3 is 13 amino acids long. Germline CDR1 DFQATT, CDR2 SNEGSKA (reference sequence). CDR3 protein: CSAAFSSTDTQYF. The CDR3 bases are TGCAGTGCCGCCTTTTCTAGCACAGATACGCAGTATTTT.

In its sample, this clonotype was seen many times. The chain joins TRBV7-3 to TRBJ2-1; 14 positions match TRBD2. The V gene's germline CDR1 is SGHTA and CDR2 FQGTGA. V trimming: 6 bases; J trimming: 0 bases; junction bases outside the gene matches: 7. The CDR3 covers 18 residues. CDR3 DNA sequence: TGTGCCAGCAGACGGACTAGCGGGGGGTTAAGCTCCTACAATGAGCAGTTCTTC. Residues: CASRRTSGGLSSYNEQFF.

This clonotype was recorded at least ten times. The chain links TRBV11-2 to TRBJ2-7; TRBD1 is a possible D gene (6 bases). The CDR3 spans 16 residues. V was shortened by 2 bases and J by 5 bases, with 19 bases between the two germline ends. Germline V gene sequence: CDR1 SGHAT, CDR2 FQNNGV. CDR3 bases: TGTGCCAGCAGCTTATATAACACGGGACACTTAAACGAGCAGTACGTC. This gives the protein CASSLYNTGHLNEQYV.